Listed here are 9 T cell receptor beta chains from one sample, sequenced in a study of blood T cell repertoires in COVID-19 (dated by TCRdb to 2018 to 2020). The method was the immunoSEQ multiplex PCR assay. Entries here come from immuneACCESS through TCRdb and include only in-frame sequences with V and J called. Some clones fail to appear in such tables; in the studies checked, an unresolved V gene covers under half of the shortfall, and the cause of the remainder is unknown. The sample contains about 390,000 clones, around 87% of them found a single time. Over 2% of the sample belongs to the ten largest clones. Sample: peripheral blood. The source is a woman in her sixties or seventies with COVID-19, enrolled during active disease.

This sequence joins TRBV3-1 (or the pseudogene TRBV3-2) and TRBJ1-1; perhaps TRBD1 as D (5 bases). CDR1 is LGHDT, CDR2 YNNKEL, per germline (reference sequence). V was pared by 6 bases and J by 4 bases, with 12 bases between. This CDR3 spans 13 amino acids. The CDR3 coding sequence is TGTGCCAGCAGGCAGGGACTTGGCACTGAAGCTTTCTTT. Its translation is CASRQGLGTEAFF.

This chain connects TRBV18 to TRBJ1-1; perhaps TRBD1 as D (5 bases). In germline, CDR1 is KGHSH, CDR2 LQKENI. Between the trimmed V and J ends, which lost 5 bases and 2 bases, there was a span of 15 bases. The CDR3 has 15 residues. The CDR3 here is CASSAHLTENTEAFF. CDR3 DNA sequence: TGTGCCAGCTCAGCCCACTTGACAGAAAACACTGAAGCTTTCTTT.

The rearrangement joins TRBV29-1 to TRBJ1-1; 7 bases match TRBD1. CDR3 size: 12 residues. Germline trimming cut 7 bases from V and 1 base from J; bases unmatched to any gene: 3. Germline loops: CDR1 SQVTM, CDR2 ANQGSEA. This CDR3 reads CSANRGNTEAFF. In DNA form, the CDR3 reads TGCAGCGCAAACAGGGGGAACACTGAAGCTTTCTTT.

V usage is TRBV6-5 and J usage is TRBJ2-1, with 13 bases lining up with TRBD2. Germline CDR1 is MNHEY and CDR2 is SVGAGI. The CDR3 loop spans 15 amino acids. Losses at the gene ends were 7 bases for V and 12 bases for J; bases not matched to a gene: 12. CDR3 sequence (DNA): TGTGCCAGCATTTTCACTAGCGGGGGGGCCGGTGGGCAGTTCTTC. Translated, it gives CASIFTSGGAGGQFF.

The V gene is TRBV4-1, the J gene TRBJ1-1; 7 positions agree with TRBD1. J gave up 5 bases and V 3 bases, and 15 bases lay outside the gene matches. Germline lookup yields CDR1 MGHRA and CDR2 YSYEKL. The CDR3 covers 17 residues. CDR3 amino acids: CASSHAADRVFGTEAFF. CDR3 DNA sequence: TGCGCCAGCAGCCACGCCGCCGACAGGGTTTTTGGGACTGAAGCTTTCTTT.

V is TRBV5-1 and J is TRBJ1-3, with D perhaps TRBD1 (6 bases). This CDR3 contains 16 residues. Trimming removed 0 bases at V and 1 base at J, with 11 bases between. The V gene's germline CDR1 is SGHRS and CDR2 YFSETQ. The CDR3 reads CASSLVQGISGNTIYF. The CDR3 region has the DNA TGCGCCAGCAGCTTGGTACAGGGAATATCTGGAAACACCATATATTTT.

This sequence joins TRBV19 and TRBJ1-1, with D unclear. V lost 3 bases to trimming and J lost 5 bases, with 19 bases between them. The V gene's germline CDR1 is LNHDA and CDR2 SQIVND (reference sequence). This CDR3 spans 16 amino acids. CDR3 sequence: CASSISLWTGKTEAFF. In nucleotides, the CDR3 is TGTGCCAGTAGTATTTCCCTCTGGACGGGAAAAACTGAAGCTTTCTTT.

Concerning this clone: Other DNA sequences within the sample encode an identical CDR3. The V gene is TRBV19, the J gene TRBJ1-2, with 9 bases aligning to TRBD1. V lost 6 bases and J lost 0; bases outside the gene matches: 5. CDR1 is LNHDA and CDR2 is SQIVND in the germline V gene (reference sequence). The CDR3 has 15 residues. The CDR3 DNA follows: TGTGCCAGTAGCCCGGGACAGGGAGCTAACTATGGCTACACCTTC. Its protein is CASSPGQGANYGYTF.

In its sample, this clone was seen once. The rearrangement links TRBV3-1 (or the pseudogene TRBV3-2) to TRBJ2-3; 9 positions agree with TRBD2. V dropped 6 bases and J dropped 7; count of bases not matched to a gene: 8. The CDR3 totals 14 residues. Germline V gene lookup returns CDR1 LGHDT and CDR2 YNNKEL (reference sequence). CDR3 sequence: CASRRSGGPNTQYF. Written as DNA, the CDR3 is TGTGCCAGCAGACGGAGCGGGGGGCCGAATACGCAGTATTTT.